This TCR beta chain emerged from a study of shared clonotypes between healthy human individuals. Overall study: For every donor, three CD4 naive, three CD4 memory, two CD8 naive and one CD8 memory plates were used.

Sequencing was at deep level. TCRdb keeps only in-frame clones here, not all; method: immunoSEQ multiplex PCR. The sample shows fewer than 3 million clones, 85% to 95% of them seen only once. The clonotype was recovered from a man aged 18-30 years in good health. Some clones in this sample may be carry-over from other donors' samples. Sequencing was done on a sample of naive CD4+ T cells from PBMCs. Subset: CD45RA+ positively selected.

The CDR3 coding sequence is TGTGCCTGGAGTGACCTTCCCGGGGAGCTGTTTTTT. Protein: CAWSDLPGELFF. The rearrangement links TRBV30 to TRBJ2-2, with no clear D. V was cut by 1 base and J by 6 bases, with 6 bases left in between. CDR3 length: 12 residues. Germline V lookup: CDR1 GTSNPN, CDR2 SVGIG (reference sequence).